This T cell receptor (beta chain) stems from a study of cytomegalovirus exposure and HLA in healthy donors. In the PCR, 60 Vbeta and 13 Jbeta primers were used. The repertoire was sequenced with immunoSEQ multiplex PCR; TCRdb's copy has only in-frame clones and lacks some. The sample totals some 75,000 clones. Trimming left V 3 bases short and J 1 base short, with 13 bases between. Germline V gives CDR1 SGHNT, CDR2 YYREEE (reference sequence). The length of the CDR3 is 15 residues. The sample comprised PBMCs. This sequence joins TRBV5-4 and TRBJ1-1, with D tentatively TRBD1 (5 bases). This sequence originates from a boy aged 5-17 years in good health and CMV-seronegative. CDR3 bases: TGTGCCAGCAGCTCACGAGACAGAGCGAACACTGAAGCTTTCTTT. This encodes CASSSRDRANTEAFF.